The entry below gives a single TCR beta chain sequence along with its context. Its matching antigen is unknown. The data stem from a study of CD8 T cells in Susac syndrome. Points from the study as a whole: It was acknowledged in the study that the number of individuals who were included in its TCR sequencing and HLA analysis was relatively small.

RNA was extracted with the RNeasy kit, and a quantity of 0.5 to 1 ug was reverse transcribed using random hexamers. Amplification of TCR beta CDR3 was carried out by immunoSEQ multiplex PCR, which covered 54 Vbeta and 13 Jbeta segments. TCRdb independently ran MiXCR on the immunoSEQ multiplex PCR reads; one entry per CDR3 protein. The sample shows roughly 120,000 distinct CDR3 sequences, around 94% of them seen only once. Sequencing targeted TCR beta in T cells from blood (CD8+ and CD4+). Treatment-naive patients with stable or active relapsing-remitting disease served as multiple sclerosis controls. This CDR3 has 15 residues. V lost 5 bases and J lost 4, with 15 bases in between.

Sequencing was done on a sample of CD4+ T cells from PBMCs. V usage is TRBV12-3 or TRBV12-4 and J usage is TRBJ1-5; perhaps TRBD1 as D (6 bases). This TCR came from a human donor with multiple sclerosis. The CDR3 DNA follows: TGTGCCAGCAGTCTAGGGGGACATGATAATCAGCCCCAGCATTTT. Its translation is CASSLGGHDNQPQHF.